The entry that follows covers one TCR beta chain sequence. It lacks a known antigen. Within one base of it there is no much larger clone, and no base qualities were kept. The CDR3 regions of human TCRbeta chains were analyzed by immunosequencing. The paper's processing steps were these. Repertoire TCRs were matched against a reference library of SARS-CoV-2-specific TCRs generated with the MIRA antigen-specificity platform. Breadth was defined as the fraction of unique TCRs that were SARS-CoV-2-associated. Depth was defined as the fraction of total T cells that were SARS-CoV-2-associated. Using the MIRA data, each spike-specific TCR was mapped to the spike region that the TCR reacts to and placed in a CD4 or CD8 class. Log10-transformed breadth and depth values were compared by one-way ANOVA with Sidak's multiple comparisons tests. TCRdb took over this immuneACCESS table, retaining in-frame rearrangements with V and J assigned. Such tables are incomplete; in checked studies, under half of the missing clones stem from an unresolved V gene, and the remainder is unexplained. The V and J calls and clone size come from that table; D and trimming were worked out from the DNA. This sample comprises 130,000 to 150,000 clones, roughly nine tenths of them detected only once. The ten largest make up around 4.9% of the sample.

This entry comes from a study of T cell responses to AZD1222 COVID-19 vaccine (dated by TCRdb to about 2021). For the wider study: AZD1222 recipients whose second dose came at about 4 weeks and those whose second dose came at about 12 weeks were combined into one group, since spike-specific TCR depth and breadth did not differ between the two schedules. A total of over 230 trial participants underwent TCR sequencing, of whom nearly 210 received two doses of AZD1222 and about 25 received two doses of the MenACWY control vaccine. Trial participants were enrolled by age into subgroups of 18-55, 56-69 and 70-plus years, and about 150, 27 and 61 TCR-sequenced participants, respectively, were included in these subgroups.

Explained via the paper, the time point label denotes: baseline before first vaccination. Vaccinee samples came from UK trials COV001 and COV002, including a single-blind randomized controlled phase 2/3 trial of AZD1222 (ChAdOx1 nCoV-19) in healthy adults. For TCRbeta chain sequencing, PBMC samples were collected from trial participants at day 0 and at day 28 after the second dose. Paper-wide results and their limitations: Participants were mostly white British and included more females than males, and it was suggested by the authors that clonal diversity may have been underestimated. Vaccine-associated CD4 TCRs spanned the whole spike protein, with dominant responses in regions 160-218 and 743-854. In the small 56-69-year group, the increase in depth fell short of significance, most likely because of low power. Reportedly, close to half of the unique spike-specific TCRs recognized epitopes lying outside the regions that are mutated in the B.1.351 and B.1.1.7 variants. Conclusions about previously exposed vaccinees are limited because only a handful of AZD1222 recipients were SARS-CoV-2 seropositive at baseline. Because no day 14 peak-response samples were available, repertoires were characterized only after the peak T cell response. After two AZD1222 doses, spike-specific TCR breadth and depth were significantly higher than at day 0 and than in MenACWY recipients.

Measured from the cysteine to the phenylalanine, the CDR3 is 14 residues long. Only the CDR3 portion is preserved as DNA: 42 bases, with reading frame beginning at the first base. Trimming at the junction amounts to 8 bases on V and 2 bases on J, and the germline ends lie 10 bases apart. Per the germline V gene, SGHTA is the CDR1 and FQGNSA is the CDR2. The sequence derives from an adult in good health. This receptor chain uses TRBV7-2 and TRBJ1-6; D gene: possibly TRBD1, on 6 matching bases. The sequenced sample was peripheral blood, obtained on day 0 of AZD1222 vaccination. CDR3 loop: CASFRGTYNSPLHF. The DNA sequence reads TGTGCCAGCTTCAGGGGCACCTATAATTCACCCCTCCACTTT.